This T cell receptor (beta chain) was found in a study of cytomegalovirus exposure and HLA in healthy donors. About the study: Counted in an early data release were approximately 85 million unique TCRs from HLA-typed donors.

Amplification used 60 Vbeta primers and 13 Jbeta primers. This table comes from immunoSEQ multiplex PCR, and its TCRdb copy is limited to in-frame clones, with some not included. The sample lists under 250,000 clones, approximately 81% occurring once. The CDR3 length is 15 residues. Between the trimmed V and J ends, which lost 6 bases and 8 bases, there was a span of 22 bases. Germline V gene sequence: CDR1 SQVTM, CDR2 ANQGSEA. The clonotype comes from a woman in her sixties in good health and CMV-seropositive. This chain uses TRBV29-1 with TRBJ1-4; TRBD1 is a possible D gene (6 bases). The sequencing input was PBMCs. In nucleotides, the CDR3 is TGCAGCGTCCTTGAGAGGGGGGGGGATCAGGAAAAACTGTTTTTT. This sequence encodes CSVLERGGDQEKLFF.